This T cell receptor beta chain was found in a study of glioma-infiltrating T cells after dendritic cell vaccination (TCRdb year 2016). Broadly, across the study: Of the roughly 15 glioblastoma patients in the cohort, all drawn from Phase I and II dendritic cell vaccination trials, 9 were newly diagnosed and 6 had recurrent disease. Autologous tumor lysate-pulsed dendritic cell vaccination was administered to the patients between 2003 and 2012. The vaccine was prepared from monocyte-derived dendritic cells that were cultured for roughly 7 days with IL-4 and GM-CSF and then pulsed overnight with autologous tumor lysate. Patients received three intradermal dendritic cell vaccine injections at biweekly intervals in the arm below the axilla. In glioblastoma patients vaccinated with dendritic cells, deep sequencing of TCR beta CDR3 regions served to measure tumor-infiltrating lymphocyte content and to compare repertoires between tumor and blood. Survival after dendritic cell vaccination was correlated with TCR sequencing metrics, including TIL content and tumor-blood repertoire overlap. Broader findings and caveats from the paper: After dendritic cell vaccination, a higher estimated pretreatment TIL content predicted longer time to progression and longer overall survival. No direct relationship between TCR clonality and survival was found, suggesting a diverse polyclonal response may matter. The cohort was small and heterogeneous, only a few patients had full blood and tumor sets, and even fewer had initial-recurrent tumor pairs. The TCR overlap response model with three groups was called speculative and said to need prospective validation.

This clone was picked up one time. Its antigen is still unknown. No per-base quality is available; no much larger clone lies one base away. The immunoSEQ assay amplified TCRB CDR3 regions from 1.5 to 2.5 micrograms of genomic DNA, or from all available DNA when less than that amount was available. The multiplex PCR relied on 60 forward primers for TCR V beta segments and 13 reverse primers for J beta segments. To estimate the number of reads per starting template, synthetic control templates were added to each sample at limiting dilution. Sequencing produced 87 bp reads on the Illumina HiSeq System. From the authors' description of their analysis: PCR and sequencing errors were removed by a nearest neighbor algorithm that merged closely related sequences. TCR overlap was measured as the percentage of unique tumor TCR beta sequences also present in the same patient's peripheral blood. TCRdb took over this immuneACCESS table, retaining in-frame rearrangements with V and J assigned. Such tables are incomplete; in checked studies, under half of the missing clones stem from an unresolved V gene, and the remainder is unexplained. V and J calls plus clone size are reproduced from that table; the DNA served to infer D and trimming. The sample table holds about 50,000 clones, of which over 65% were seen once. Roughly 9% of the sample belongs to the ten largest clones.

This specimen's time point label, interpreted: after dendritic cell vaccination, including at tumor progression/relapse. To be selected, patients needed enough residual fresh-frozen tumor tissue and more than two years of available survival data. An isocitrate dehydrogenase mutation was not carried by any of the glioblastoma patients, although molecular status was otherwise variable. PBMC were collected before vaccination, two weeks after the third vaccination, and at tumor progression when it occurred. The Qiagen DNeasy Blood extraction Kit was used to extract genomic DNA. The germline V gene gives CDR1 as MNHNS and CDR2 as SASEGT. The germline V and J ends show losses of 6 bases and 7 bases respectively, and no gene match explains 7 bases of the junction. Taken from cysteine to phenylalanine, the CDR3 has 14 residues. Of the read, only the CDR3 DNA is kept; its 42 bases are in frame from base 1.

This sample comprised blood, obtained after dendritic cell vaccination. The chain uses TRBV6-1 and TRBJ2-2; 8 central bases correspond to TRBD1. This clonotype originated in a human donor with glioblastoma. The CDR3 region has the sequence CASRGETGVGELFF. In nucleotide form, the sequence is TGTGCCAGCAGGGGAGAGACAGGGGTCGGGGAGCTGTTTTTT.